The clone carrying this TCR beta chain was seen more than once but under ten times. Its antigen is as yet unknown. This entry belongs to a study of OX40 agonist ivuxolimab in advanced cancers. Study in general: Partial responses were seen in three patients, one with hepatocellular carcinoma and two with cutaneous melanoma. Study-level findings and limits: In a subset of nonresponders, normalized T-cell clonal expansion was also low. Relative to CD4+ cells, CD8+ T cells on average had more expanded clones. Clonal expansion was seen in CD4+ and CD8+ blood T cells by week 6 at 0.1 to 3.0 mg/kg.

CDR3 length: 15 residues. V was trimmed by 2 bases and J by 5 bases, leaving 15 bases between them. In germline, CDR1 is MGHRA, CDR2 YSYEKL. Sequencing used immunoSEQ multiplex PCR; TCRdb keeps in-frame clones, though not all of them. The sample holds some 8,300 clones, 65% to 80% seen once. The receptor was derived from an adult with an advanced solid tumor such as melanoma, head and neck, liver or kidney cancer. The V gene is TRBV4-1, the J gene TRBJ1-1, with D possibly TRBD1 on 5 matching bases. The material was CD4+ or CD8+ T cells sorted from blood, obtained in a trial of the OX40 agonist ivuxolimab. The CDR3 sequence is CASSQRQYRKTEAFF. The CDR3 region has the DNA TGCGCCAGCAGCCAACGACAGTACCGGAAGACTGAAGCTTTCTTT.